Shown below are 16 T cell receptor beta chains from a single sample sequenced in a study of monozygotic twins with inflammatory bowel disease. TCRdb re-called the 5' RACE reads, yielding one record per CDR3 amino acid sequence without DNA. Its clone listing holds fewer than 550,000 distinct CDR3 sequences. Sequencing was carried out using blood. The receptors here all came from a human donor with ulcerative colitis or Crohn's disease, or a healthy co-twin of an affected twin (not recorded which).

This chain connects TRBV5-4 to TRBJ1-1; no DNA is available, so the TRBD1 call from TCRdb remains unchecked. The CDR3 loop spans 16 amino acids. Germline loops: CDR1 SGHNT, CDR2 YYREEE (reference sequence). CDR3 sequence reads: CATSRGALGGNTEAFF.

The rearrangement joins TRBV7-2 to TRBJ2-3; with no DNA, the TCRdb D assignment of TRBD2 cannot be verified. The CDR3 spans 14 residues. Germline V gene data show CDR1 as SGHTA and CDR2 as FQGNSA. CDR3 amino acids: CASSPERASDTQYF.

The CDR3 spells CSAPPGRRTDTQYF. The rearrangement uses TRBV20-1 and TRBJ2-3; TCRdb gives TRBD1 as the D gene, but with no DNA this cannot be confirmed. Germline V gene sequence: CDR1 DFQATT, CDR2 SNEGSKA (reference sequence). The CDR3 is 14 residues long.

The rearrangement links TRBV12-3 or TRBV12-4 to TRBJ2-3; the TCRdb D gene call, TRBD1, has no DNA to confirm it. The CDR3 loop spans 13 amino acids. CDR3 in amino acids: CASRDWDTDTQYF.

V usage is TRBV7-9 and J usage is TRBJ1-2. This CDR3 region has 14 residues. Germline CDR1 and CDR2: SEHNR and FQNEAQ (reference sequence). CDR3 residues: CASSPFGRRPGYTF.

This chain links TRBV7-2 with TRBJ2-3. The CDR3 runs 13 residues. In germline, CDR1 is SGHTA, CDR2 FQGNSA. The CDR3 reads CASRLTATDTQYF.

V and J are TRBV3-1 and TRBJ2-1; TCRdb picks TRBD1, but there is no DNA to check that call. CDR3 length: 16 residues. Germline V gene sequence: CDR1 LGHDT, CDR2 YNNKEL (reference sequence). CDR3 sequence: CASSSFGTGGYNEQFF.

The V call is TRBV6-2 or TRBV6-3, the J call TRBJ1-6. The germline V gene encodes CDR1 MNHEY and CDR2 SVGEGT. CDR3 length equals 14 residues. CDR3 sequence reads: CASSYEGHNSPLHF.

CDR3 in amino acids: CASSLGSRNTEAFF. This chain connects TRBV6-6 to TRBJ1-1. Germline V lookup: CDR1 MNHNY, CDR2 SVGAGI (reference sequence). The CDR3 has 14 residues.

The rearrangement links TRBV5-1 to TRBJ1-4; checking the TCRdb D call of TRBD1 is not possible without DNA. Germline-derived CDR1 and CDR2 are SGHRS and YFSETQ. The CDR3 has 15 amino acids. CDR3 residues: CASSLSGQGDEKLFF.

V and J are TRBV4-1 and TRBJ2-5; without DNA, the TCRdb call of TRBD1 cannot be checked. The germline CDR1 and CDR2 sequences are MGHRA and YSYEKL. This CDR3 region has 16 residues. CDR3: CASSQDGGWRGETQYF.

CDR3 loop: CASSQVGLAGADTQYF. The chain is built from TRBV4-3 and TRBJ2-3; the TRBD2 assignment by TCRdb is unverifiable without DNA. Per germline, CDR1 LGHNA and CDR2 YSLEER. CDR3 length: 16 residues.

This chain joins TRBV20-1 and TRBJ2-7; the TCRdb call, TRBD2, lacks DNA for checking. This CDR3 has 15 amino acids. CDR1 and CDR2 (germline): DFQATT, SNEGSKA (reference sequence). CDR3 protein: CSASLGTSGSYEQYF.

The chain recombines TRBV14 with TRBJ1-2; with no DNA, the TCRdb D assignment of TRBD1 cannot be verified. The germline CDR1 and CDR2 sequences are SGHDN and FVKESK. This CDR3 has 13 residues. The CDR3 loop is CASSYIPGAGYTF.

The V call is TRBV15, the J call TRBJ2-1; TCRdb gives TRBD2 as the D gene, but with no DNA this cannot be confirmed. The germline gives CDR1 LNHNV, CDR2 YYDKDF (reference sequence). The CDR3 consists of 15 residues. This chain's CDR3 is CATSSPRTSDNEQFF.

This chain links TRBV27 with TRBJ2-3. CDR1 is MNHEY, CDR2 SMNVEV, per germline (reference sequence). CDR3 length: 13 residues. The CDR3 reads CASSLSITDTQYF.